The 14 T cell receptor beta chains below all came from one sample that was sequenced in a study of identical twins. TCRdb re-called the 5' RACE reads through MiXCR, storing one row per CDR3 protein. The table has approximately 600,000 distinct CDR3 sequences, over 8.5% seen once. These data were also filed under a second study, of yellow fever vaccine responses in identical twins.

Material: PBMCs. These receptors were taken from a young woman in good health.

Only a few counts were recorded for this clonotype. The rearrangement links TRBV6-2 or TRBV6-3 to TRBJ1-1; no definite D call. The CDR3 totals 13 residues. Germline V gene lookup returns CDR1 MNHEY and CDR2 SVGEGT. V was shortened by 7 bases and J by 1 base, with 10 bases between the two germline ends. Written as DNA, the CDR3 is TGTGCCAGCACCAAAAGAGAGAACACTGAAGCTTTCTTT. It codes for CASTKRENTEAFF.

This clonotype was found a few times. V usage is TRBV20-1 and J usage is TRBJ2-7; no clear D. Germline loops: CDR1 DFQATT, CDR2 SNEGSKA (reference sequence). The CDR3 runs to 14 residues. V lost 5 bases and J 0 bases, leaving 14 bases between the germline ends. CDR3 sequence reads: CSAAASGGSYEQYF. The CDR3, as DNA: TGCAGTGCTGCCGCCTCGGGCGGCTCCTACGAGCAGTACTTC.

This clonotype has just a few counts. The chain couples TRBV4-3 to TRBJ2-1; no reliable D call. Trimming stripped 0 bases from V and 1 base from J, with 13 bases between. The CDR3 has 17 amino acids. CDR1 and CDR2 from the germline V gene are LGHNA and YSLEER. CDR3 DNA: TGCGCCAGCAGCCAAGAAAGGGCCTATGGTTCCTACAATGAGCAGTTCTTC. It is translated as CASSQERAYGSYNEQFF.

This clonotype was counted at least ten times. The V call is TRBV6-1, the J call TRBJ1-2, with 7 bases identical to TRBD1. Trimming cost V 1 base and J 3 bases; bases outside gene matches: 2. This CDR3 has 14 amino acids. Germline lookup yields CDR1 MNHNS and CDR2 SASEGT. CDR3 residues: CASSEGQGDYGYTF. The CDR3 DNA follows: TGTGCCAGCAGTGAAGGACAGGGAGACTATGGCTACACCTTC.

This clonotype was observed at least ten times. This rearrangement joins TRBV28 to TRBJ2-1, with 7 bases lining up with TRBD1. V dropped 6 bases and J dropped 7; count of bases not matched to a gene: 12. There are 15 residues in the CDR3. The V gene's germline CDR1 is MDHEN and CDR2 SYDVKM. The CDR3 loop reads CASRGPAQGLNEQFF. DNA of the CDR3: TGTGCCAGCAGGGGCCCGGCACAGGGGTTAAATGAGCAGTTCTTC.

This clonotype has more than one count but fewer than ten. The rearrangement joins TRBV27 to TRBJ2-7, with TRBD1 identical over 8 bases. This CDR3 comprises 16 residues. The V gene's germline CDR1 is MNHEY and CDR2 SMNVEV (reference sequence). The trim removed 5 bases at V and 2 bases at J, leaving 11 bases unmatched. CDR3 sequence (DNA): TGTGCCAGCAGTAACCTGGACAGGGCGGCCACCTACGAGCAGTACTTC. Its protein product is CASSNLDRAATYEQYF.

This clonotype has a count of ten or more. J is TRBJ2-3 and V is TRBV29-1, with TRBD1 as a possible D gene (6 bases). V gave up 6 bases and J gave up 7 bases, with 20 bases separating them. From germline, CDR1 is SQVTM and CDR2 ANQGSEA. The CDR3 contains 14 residues. CDR3 in amino acids: CSVPIDAQGNTQYF. The DNA for the CDR3 is TGCAGCGTCCCTATCGATGCTCAGGGGAATACGCAGTATTTT.

Of note for this clonotype: Sequence at one end of the junction differs from germline and may be a read error. The V gene is TRBV28, the J gene TRBJ2-3, with 7 bases lining up with TRBD2. The germline V gene encodes CDR1 MDHEN and CDR2 SYDVKM. This CDR3 comprises 14 residues. CDR3 loop: CASRGSGPRGTPYF. Written as DNA, the CDR3 is TGTGCCAGCCGCGGTAGCGGGCCCCGCGGAACGCCGTATTTT.

The chain has TRBV9 and TRBJ2-7, with 10 nucleotides matching TRBD1. Germline lookup yields CDR1 SGDLS and CDR2 YYNGEE. J was trimmed by 3 bases and V by 0 bases; bases with no gene match: 3. This CDR3 comprises 15 residues. As DNA, the CDR3 is TGTGCCAGCAGCGTAGCCGGGACAGGGGTCTACGAGCAGTACTTC. Residues: CASSVAGTGVYEQYF.

This clonotype was counted only a few times. CDR3: CAISTTGYEQYF. CDR3 DNA: TGTGCCATCAGTACAACAGGCTACGAGCAGTACTTC. The chain uses TRBV10-3 and TRBJ2-7; a weak D match, TRBD1 (5 bases). Trimming removed 5 bases from V and 3 bases from J, with 8 bases in between. The V gene's germline CDR1 is ENHRY and CDR2 SYGVKD. The CDR3 is 12 amino acids.

This clonotype was seen only a few times. The J gene is TRBJ2-7, the V gene TRBV7-6; D ambiguous. Germline V gene sequence: CDR1 SGHVS, CDR2 FNYEAQ. This CDR3 has 13 residues. Trimming pared 2 bases from V and 2 bases from J, leaving 7 bases between. The CDR3 DNA reads TGTGCCAGCAGCTTATCCACGACCTACGAGCAGTACTTC. It encodes CASSLSTTYEQYF.

This clonotype was counted a few times. This chain joins TRBV3-1 and TRBJ2-3; D uncertain. Deletions cut 0 bases from V and 3 bases from J, with 10 bases between. Germline loops: CDR1 LGHDT, CDR2 YNNKEL (reference sequence). CDR3 size: 15 residues. CDR3 sequence: CASSQETIATDTQYF. CDR3 sequence (DNA): TGTGCCAGCAGCCAAGAAACCATCGCGACAGATACGCAGTATTTT.

V usage is TRBV18 and J usage is TRBJ2-5; TRBD2 matches at 7 bases. V shed 2 bases and J 5 bases; nucleotides not matched to a gene: 2. This CDR3 has 13 residues. CDR1 and CDR2 (germline): KGHSH, LQKENI. CDR3 residues: CASSPISGETQYF. The DNA of the CDR3 is TGTGCCAGCTCACCAATTAGCGGGGAGACCCAGTACTTC.

The chain joins TRBV12-3 or TRBV12-4 to TRBJ2-1; 8 bases are a match to TRBD2. With 5 bases clipped from V and 9 bases from J, the junction kept 18 bases outside the gene matches. The CDR3 is 17 amino acids. DNA for the CDR3: TGTGCCAGCAGTCCGAAACCACCAGCGGGAGTAAACGGTGAGCAGTTCTTC. Translated, it gives CASSPKPPAGVNGEQFF.